This T cell receptor beta chain was recovered during a study of blood T cell repertoires in COVID-19. Those enrolled in Seattle joined during active infection and were followed longitudinally afterward. TCRdb keeps only in-frame clones here, not all; method: immunoSEQ multiplex PCR. The sample lists 130,000 or so clones; about 85% were seen once. Germline CDR1 reads SNHLY; CDR2 reads FYNNEI. Trimming took off 4 bases at V and 0 bases at J, with 16 bases between the two ends. The CDR3 length is 18 residues. This receptor was obtained from a human donor with COVID-19, enrolled during active disease. The donor label of this sample is uncertain. The chain uses TRBV2 and TRBJ1-6; D may be TRBD1 (6 bases). The specimen sequenced was peripheral blood. The CDR3 reads CASSAGQGRSSYNSPLHF. The CDR3 DNA is TGTGCCAGCAGTGCAGGGCAGGGGCGTAGCTCCTATAATTCACCCCTCCACTTT. The full variable domain, rest sourced from reference TRBV2 and TRBJ1-6, is EPEVTQTPSHQVTQMGQEVILRCVPISNHLYFYWYRQILGQKVEFLVSFYNNEISEKSEIFDDQFSVERPDGSNFTLKIRSTKLEDSAMYFCASSAGQGRSSYNSPLHFGNGTRLTVT.